This TCR beta chain was found in a study of cytomegalovirus exposure and HLA in healthy donors. Comments on this clone: Its specificity is not known.

Overall study results and limits: A few chains linked to CMV were shown in vitro to be specific for CMV antigens. In a later analysis, TCR association rates varied by HLA locus: DRB1 most, HLA-C fewest.

The PCR had 60 Vbeta and 13 Jbeta primers. Assay: immunoSEQ multiplex PCR; the TCRdb copy retains only in-frame clones and omits some. Of hundreds of thousands of clones in the sample, less than 85% were seen once. The V end lost 5 bases, the J end lost 6 bases, and 14 bases lay between the germline ends. Germline V gene sequence: CDR1 LNHDA, CDR2 SQIVND (reference sequence). This CDR3 has 14 amino acids. The chain carries TRBV19 and TRBJ1-5, with D possibly matching TRBD1 (6 bases). The TCR comes from a man aged 18 to 30 in good health and CMV-seronegative. Sequencing was performed on PBMCs. The CDR3 coding sequence is TGTGCCAGTAGTCCAGGGACATCTGGTCAGCCCCAGCATTTT. Its translation is CASSPGTSGQPQHF.